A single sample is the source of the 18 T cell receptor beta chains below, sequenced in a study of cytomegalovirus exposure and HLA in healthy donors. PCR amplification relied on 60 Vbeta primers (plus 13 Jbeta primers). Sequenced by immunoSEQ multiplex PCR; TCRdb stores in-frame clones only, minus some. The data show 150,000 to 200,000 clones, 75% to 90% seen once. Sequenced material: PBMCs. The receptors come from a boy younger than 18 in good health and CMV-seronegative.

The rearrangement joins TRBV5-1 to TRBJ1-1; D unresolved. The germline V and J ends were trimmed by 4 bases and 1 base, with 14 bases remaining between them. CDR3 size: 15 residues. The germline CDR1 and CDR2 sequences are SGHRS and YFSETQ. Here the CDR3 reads CASSAGRQTNTEAFF. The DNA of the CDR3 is TGCGCCAGCAGCGCGGGTAGGCAGACGAACACTGAAGCTTTCTTT.

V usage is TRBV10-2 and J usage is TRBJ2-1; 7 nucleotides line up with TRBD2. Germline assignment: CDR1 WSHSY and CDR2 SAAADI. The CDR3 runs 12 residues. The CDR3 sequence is CASGAAHNEQFF. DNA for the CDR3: TGCGCAAGCGGGGCAGCCCATAATGAGCAGTTCTTC.

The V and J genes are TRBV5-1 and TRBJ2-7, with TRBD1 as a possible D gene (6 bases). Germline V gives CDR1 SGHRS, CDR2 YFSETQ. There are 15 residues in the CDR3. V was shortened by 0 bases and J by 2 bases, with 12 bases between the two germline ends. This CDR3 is CASSLAQGPAYEQYF. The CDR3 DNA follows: TGCGCCAGCAGCTTGGCACAGGGACCGGCCTACGAGCAGTACTTC. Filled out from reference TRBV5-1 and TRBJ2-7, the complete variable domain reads KAGVTQTPRYLIKTRGQQVTLSCSPISGHRSVSWYQQTPGQGLQFLFEYFSETQRNKGNFPGRFSGRQFSNSRSEMNVSTLELGDSALYLCASSLAQGPAYEQYFGPGTRLTVT.

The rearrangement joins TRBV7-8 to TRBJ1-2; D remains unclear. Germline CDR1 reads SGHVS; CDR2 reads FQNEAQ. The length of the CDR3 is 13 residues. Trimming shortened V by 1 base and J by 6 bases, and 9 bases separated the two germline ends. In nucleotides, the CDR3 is TGTGCCAGCAGCTTAGTCGGGATTGATGGCTACACCTTC. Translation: CASSLVGIDGYTF.

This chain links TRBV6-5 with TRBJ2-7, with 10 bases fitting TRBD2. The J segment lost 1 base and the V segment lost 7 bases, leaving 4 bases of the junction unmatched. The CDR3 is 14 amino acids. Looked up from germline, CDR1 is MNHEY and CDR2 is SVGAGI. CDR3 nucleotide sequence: TGTGCCAGCAATACTAGCGGGAAATCCTACGAGCAGTACTTC. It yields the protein CASNTSGKSYEQYF.

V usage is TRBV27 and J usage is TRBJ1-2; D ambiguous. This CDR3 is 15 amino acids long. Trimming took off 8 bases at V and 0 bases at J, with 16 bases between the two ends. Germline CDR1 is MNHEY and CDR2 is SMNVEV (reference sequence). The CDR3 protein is CASLPRAETNYGYTF. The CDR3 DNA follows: TGTGCCAGCCTCCCGAGGGCCGAAACTAACTATGGCTACACCTTC.

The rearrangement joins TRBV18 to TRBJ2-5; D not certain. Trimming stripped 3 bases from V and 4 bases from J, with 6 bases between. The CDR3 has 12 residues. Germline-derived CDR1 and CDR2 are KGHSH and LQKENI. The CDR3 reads CASSPTPETQYF. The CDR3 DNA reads TGTGCCAGCTCACCGACTCCAGAGACCCAGTACTTC.

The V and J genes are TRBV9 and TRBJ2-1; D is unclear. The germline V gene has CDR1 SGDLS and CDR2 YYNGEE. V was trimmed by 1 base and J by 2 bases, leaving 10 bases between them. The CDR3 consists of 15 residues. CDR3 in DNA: TGTGCCAGCAGCGTATACCTTGAGACCTACAATGAGCAGTTCTTC. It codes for CASSVYLETYNEQFF. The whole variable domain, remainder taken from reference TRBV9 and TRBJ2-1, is DSGVTQTPKHLITATGQRVTLRCSPRSGDLSVYWYQQSLDQGLQFLIQYYNGEERAKGNILERFSAQQFPDLHSELNLSSLELGDSALYFCASSVYLETYNEQFFGPGTRLTVL.

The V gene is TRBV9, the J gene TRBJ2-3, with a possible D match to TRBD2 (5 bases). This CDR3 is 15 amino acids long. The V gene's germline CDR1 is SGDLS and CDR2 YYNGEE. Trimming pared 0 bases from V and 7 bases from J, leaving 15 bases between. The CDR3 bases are TGTGCCAGCAGCGTAGAGAGGGCAGGAGATAATACGCAGTATTTT. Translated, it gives CASSVERAGDNTQYF. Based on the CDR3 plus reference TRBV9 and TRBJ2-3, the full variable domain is DSGVTQTPKHLITATGQRVTLRCSPRSGDLSVYWYQQSLDQGLQFLIQYYNGEERAKGNILERFSAQQFPDLHSELNLSSLELGDSALYFCASSVERAGDNTQYFGPGTRLTVL.

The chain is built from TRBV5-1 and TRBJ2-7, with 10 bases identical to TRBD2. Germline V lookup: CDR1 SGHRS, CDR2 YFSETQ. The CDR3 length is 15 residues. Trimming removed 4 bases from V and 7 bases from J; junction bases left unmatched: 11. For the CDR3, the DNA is TGCGCCAGCAGCCCACAGCGGGGGGGGCCCGAGGAGCAGTACTTC. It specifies CASSPQRGGPEEQYF.

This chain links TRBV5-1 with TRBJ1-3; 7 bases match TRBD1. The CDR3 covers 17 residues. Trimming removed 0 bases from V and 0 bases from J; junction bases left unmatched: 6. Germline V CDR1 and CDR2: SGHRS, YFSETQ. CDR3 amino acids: CASSLAPAGGSGNTIYF. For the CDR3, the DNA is TGCGCCAGCAGCTTGGCCCCTGCAGGGGGCTCTGGAAACACCATATATTTT.

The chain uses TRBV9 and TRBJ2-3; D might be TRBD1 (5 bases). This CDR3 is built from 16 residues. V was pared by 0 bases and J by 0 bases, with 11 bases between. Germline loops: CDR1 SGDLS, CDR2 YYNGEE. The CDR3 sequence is CASSVVGGASTDTQYF. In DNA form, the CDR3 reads TGTGCCAGCAGCGTAGTAGGTGGGGCTAGCACAGATACGCAGTATTTT. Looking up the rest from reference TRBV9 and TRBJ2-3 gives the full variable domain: DSGVTQTPKHLITATGQRVTLRCSPRSGDLSVYWYQQSLDQGLQFLIQYYNGEERAKGNILERFSAQQFPDLHSELNLSSLELGDSALYFCASSVVGGASTDTQYFGPGTRLTVL.

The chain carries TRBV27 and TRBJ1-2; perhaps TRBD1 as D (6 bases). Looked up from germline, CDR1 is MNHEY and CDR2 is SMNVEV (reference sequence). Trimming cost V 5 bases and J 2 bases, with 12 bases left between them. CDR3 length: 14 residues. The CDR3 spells CASSARTGNYGYTF. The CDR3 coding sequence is TGTGCCAGCAGTGCCCGTACAGGGAACTATGGCTACACCTTC.

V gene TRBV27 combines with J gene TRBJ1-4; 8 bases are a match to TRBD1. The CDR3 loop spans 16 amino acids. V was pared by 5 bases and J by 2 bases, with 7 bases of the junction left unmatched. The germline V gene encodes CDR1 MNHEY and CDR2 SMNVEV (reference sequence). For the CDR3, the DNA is TGTGCCAGCAGTCCGTACACAGGGGGGACTAATGAAAAACTGTTTTTT. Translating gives CASSPYTGGTNEKLFF. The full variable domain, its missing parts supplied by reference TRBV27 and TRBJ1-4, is EAQVTQNPRYLITVTGKKLTVTCSQNMNHEYMSWYRQDPGLGLRQIYYSMNVEVTDKGDVPEGYKVSRKEKRNFPLILESPSPNQTSLYFCASSPYTGGTNEKLFFGSGTQLSVL.

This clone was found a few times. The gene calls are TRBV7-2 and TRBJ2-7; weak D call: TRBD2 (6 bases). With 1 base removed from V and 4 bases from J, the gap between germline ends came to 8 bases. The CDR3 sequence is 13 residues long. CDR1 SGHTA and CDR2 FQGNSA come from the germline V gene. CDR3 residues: CASSLGGGYEQYF. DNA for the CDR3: TGTGCCAGCAGCTTAGGCGGAGGGTACGAGCAGTACTTC.

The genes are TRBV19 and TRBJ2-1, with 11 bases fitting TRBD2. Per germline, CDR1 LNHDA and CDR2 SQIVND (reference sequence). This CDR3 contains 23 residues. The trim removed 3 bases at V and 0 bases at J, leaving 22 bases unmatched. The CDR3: CASSILLADHGLAGQSSYNEQFF. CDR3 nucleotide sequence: TGTGCCAGTAGTATCCTCCTAGCCGACCACGGACTAGCGGGTCAAAGCTCCTACAATGAGCAGTTCTTC.

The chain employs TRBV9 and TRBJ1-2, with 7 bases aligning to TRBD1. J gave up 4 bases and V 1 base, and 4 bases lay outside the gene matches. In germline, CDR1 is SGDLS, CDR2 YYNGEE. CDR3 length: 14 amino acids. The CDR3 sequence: CASSVRDSGYGYTF. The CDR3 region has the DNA TGTGCCAGCAGCGTACGGGACAGCGGCTATGGCTACACCTTC.

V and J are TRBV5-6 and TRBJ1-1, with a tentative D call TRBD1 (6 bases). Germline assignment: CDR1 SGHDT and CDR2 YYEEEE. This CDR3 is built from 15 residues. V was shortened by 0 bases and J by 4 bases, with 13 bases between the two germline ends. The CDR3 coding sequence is TGTGCCAGCAGCTTGGCTGGGGGCAGGGGCACTGAAGCTTTCTTT. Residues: CASSLAGGRGTEAFF.